This entry lists 16 T cell receptor beta chains sequenced from one sample in a study of blood T cell repertoires in COVID-19. TCRdb's table, derived via immunoSEQ multiplex PCR, lists solely in-frame clones and lacks some. The sample holds over 100,000 clones, around 81% seen once. The sequencing input was peripheral blood. The receptors here all came from a woman aged 60-75 years with active or convalescent COVID-19.

The chain has TRBV7-8 and TRBJ1-2, with a possible D match to TRBD1 (6 bases). Trimming removed 3 bases from V and 6 bases from J, with 14 bases in between. Per the germline V gene, CDR1 is SGHVS and CDR2 is FQNEAQ. The CDR3 covers 14 residues. The CDR3 DNA follows: TGTGCCAGCAGCTTTGTTTCAGGGGCGGATGGCTACACCTTC. Amino acid sequence: CASSFVSGADGYTF.

The chain has TRBV6-5 and TRBJ2-5; weak D call: TRBD2 (6 bases). CDR3 length: 14 residues. CDR1 and CDR2 from the germline V gene are MNHEY and SVGAGI. Trimming took off 7 bases at V and 5 bases at J, with 17 bases between the two ends. The CDR3 DNA reads as TGTGCCAGCACCCAACGGGACTCCTGGGAGACCCAGTACTTC. This encodes CASTQRDSWETQYF.

The chain is built from TRBV27 and TRBJ1-2; D unresolved. Germline-derived CDR1 and CDR2 are MNHEY and SMNVEV (reference sequence). Trimming stripped 5 bases from V and 2 bases from J, with 9 bases between. The CDR3 is 13 residues long. CDR3 in DNA: TGTGCCAGCAGTCCCCAGTGGAACTATGGCTACACCTTC. Protein product: CASSPQWNYGYTF.

This clone turned up a few times. CDR3 loop: CASSASGSGMGSTEAFF. The CDR3 DNA reads TGTGCCAGCAGTGCGAGCGGATCGGGGATGGGAAGCACTGAAGCTTTCTTT. The J gene is TRBJ1-1, the V gene TRBV28, with D hard to call. The CDR3 loop spans 17 amino acids. Trimming cost V 5 bases and J 4 bases, with 23 bases left between them. In germline, CDR1 is MDHEN, CDR2 SYDVKM. The full variable domain, completed using reference TRBV28 and TRBJ1-1, is DVKVTQSSRYLVKRTGEKVFLECVQDMDHENMFWYRQDPGLGLRLIYFSYDVKMKEKGDIPEGYSVSREKKERFSLILESASTNQTSMYLCASSASGSGMGSTEAFFGQGTRLTVV.

This chain joins TRBV13 and TRBJ1-1, with 9 bases identical to TRBD1. V was clipped by 4 bases and J by 0 bases; unmatched bases: 3. The CDR3 totals 15 residues. Germline-derived CDR1 and CDR2 are PRHDT and FYEKMQ (reference sequence). In nucleotides, the CDR3 is TGTGCCAGCAGCTCCGGGACAGGGATGAACACTGAAGCTTTCTTT. Translating gives CASSSGTGMNTEAFF.

The chain joins TRBV4-2 to TRBJ2-2, with 9 nucleotides matching TRBD2. The germline CDR1 and CDR2 sequences are LGHNA and YNFKEQ. V shed 3 bases and J 6 bases; nucleotides not matched to a gene: 11. There are 17 residues in the CDR3. CDR3 sequence reads: CASSQPGAGGRAGELFF. Here the CDR3 DNA reads TGTGCCAGCAGCCAGCCCGGGGCCGGCGGGAGGGCCGGGGAGCTGTTTTTT.

V gene TRBV18 combines with J gene TRBJ1-5, with D maybe TRBD1 (5 bases). CDR3 length equals 14 residues. Germline CDR1 KGHSH, CDR2 LQKENI. V was pared by 5 bases and J by 6 bases, with 14 bases between. CDR3 nucleotide sequence: TGTGCCAGCTCATTGGGGGGAGATCGTCAGCCCCAGCATTTT. Its translation is CASSLGGDRQPQHF.

The chain employs TRBV15 and TRBJ1-5, with 8 nucleotides matching TRBD1. Germline CDR1 is LNHNV and CDR2 is YYDKDF (reference sequence). Losses at the gene ends were 0 bases for V and 9 bases for J; bases not matched to a gene: 1. The CDR3 extends over 13 amino acids. CDR3 in amino acids: CATSRDRGRPQHF. The DNA of the CDR3 is TGTGCCACCAGCAGAGACAGGGGGCGGCCCCAGCATTTT.

The rearrangement uses TRBV5-5 and TRBJ1-6; 7 nucleotides align to TRBD1. The ends lost 1 base at V and 10 bases at J; junction bases unmatched: 11. The CDR3 sequence is 16 residues long. Germline CDR1 and CDR2: SGHKS and YYEKEE (reference sequence). The CDR3 loop reads CASSLNGQGGWSPLHF. As DNA, the CDR3 is TGTGCCAGCAGCTTGAACGGGCAGGGGGGATGGTCACCCCTCCACTTT. The whole variable domain, remainder taken from reference TRBV5-5 and TRBJ1-6, is DAGVTQSPTHLIKTRGQQVTLRCSPISGHKSVSWYQQVLGQGPQFIFQYYEKEERGRGNFPDRFSARQFPNYSSELNVNALLLGDSALYLCASSLNGQGGWSPLHFGNGTRLTVT.

The J gene is TRBJ1-3, the V gene TRBV7-8; no reliable D call. V was shortened by 1 base and J by 4 bases, with 20 bases between the two germline ends. The CDR3 loop spans 18 amino acids. The germline V gene encodes CDR1 SGHVS and CDR2 FQNEAQ. The CDR3 region is CASSLDIGSRVGGNTIYF. The DNA for the CDR3 is TGTGCCAGCAGCTTAGACATCGGATCCCGGGTCGGCGGAAACACCATATATTTT.

The chain joins TRBV6-1 to TRBJ1-5; 8 bases are shared with TRBD1. The germline V gene encodes CDR1 MNHNS and CDR2 SASEGT. The trim removed 4 bases at V and 0 bases at J, leaving 5 bases unmatched. This CDR3 has 16 residues. CDR3 coding DNA: TGTGCCAGCAGTGTTCCAGGGGGCTTTAGCAATCAGCCCCAGCATTTT. Protein: CASSVPGGFSNQPQHF.

The V and J genes are TRBV19 and TRBJ1-5; 8 positions agree with TRBD1. J was trimmed by 0 bases and V by 8 bases; bases with no gene match: 6. The CDR3 totals 15 residues. Germline assignment: CDR1 LNHDA and CDR2 SQIVND (reference sequence). In DNA form, the CDR3 reads TGTGCCAGTCGCGACAGGGGTTATAGCAATCAGCCCCAGCATTTT. This sequence encodes CASRDRGYSNQPQHF.

The chain uses TRBV29-1 and TRBJ2-3, with TRBD1 matching over 8 bases. This CDR3 region has 13 residues. The V gene end was trimmed by 6 bases and the J gene end by 3 bases; junction bases not matched to a gene: 5. CDR1 is SQVTM and CDR2 is ANQGSEA in the germline V gene. The CDR3 nucleotides are TGCAGCGTCTTTACAGGGGGTACAGATACGCAGTATTTT. It codes for CSVFTGGTDTQYF.

This chain connects TRBV2 to TRBJ2-7; D possibly corresponds to TRBD1 (5 bases). V lost 11 bases to trimming and J lost 0 bases, with 8 bases between them. This CDR3 region has 11 residues. Germline V gene sequence: CDR1 SNHLY, CDR2 FYNNEI. CDR3 protein: CAGQGSYEQYF. CDR3 DNA: TGTGCCGGCCAGGGCTCCTACGAGCAGTACTTC. The full variable domain, rest sourced from reference TRBV2 and TRBJ2-7, is EPEVTQTPSHQVTQMGQEVILRCVPISNHLYFYWYRQILGQKVEFLVSFYNNEISEKSEIFDDQFSVERPDGSNFTLKIRSTKLEDSAMYFCAGQGSYEQYFGPGTRLTVT.

The rearrangement joins TRBV7-8 to TRBJ1-1, with 7 bases aligning to TRBD1. The V segment lost 2 bases and the J segment 5 bases; nucleotides outside the gene matches: 8. The CDR3 extends over 15 amino acids. The germline gives CDR1 SGHVS, CDR2 FQNEAQ. The CDR3 coding sequence is TGTGCCAGCAGCTTAAAGGGGGAGACAGGGACTGAAGCTTTCTTT. Its protein product is CASSLKGETGTEAFF.

V is TRBV4-1 and J is TRBJ2-2; TRBD1 agrees at 8 bases. The CDR3 contains 15 residues. Trimming removed 1 base from V and 4 bases from J; junction bases left unmatched: 2. Germline loops: CDR1 MGHRA, CDR2 YSYEKL. The CDR3 loop reads CASSQGTGSTGELFF. The CDR3 DNA sequence: TGCGCCAGCAGCCAAGGGACAGGGTCCACCGGGGAGCTGTTTTTT.